These T cell receptor beta chains were read from a single sample in a study of T cell responses to AZD1222 COVID-19 vaccine. Method: immunoSEQ multiplex PCR; TCRdb's copy keeps in-frame clones and lacks some. The sample has tens of thousands of clones; approximately 90% are singletons. The sequencing used peripheral blood, collected on day 0 of AZD1222 vaccination. All receptors come from an adult in good health. The CDR3 runs from the conserved cysteine through the conserved F or W. For some rows the clone size is stated as once, few or many, or as a class when expanded; others skip it.

V: TRBV11-2
size: NA
CDR3: CASSLKPRSGLAGEQFF

V: TRBV6-4
size: NA
CDR3: CASSDSGLTNNEQFF

V: TRBV5-1
size: NA
CDR3: CASSLSSGGDTEAFF

V: TRBV5-1
size: NA
CDR3: CASSTSTGANTEAFF

V: TRBV7-6
size: NA
CDR3: CASSRRGTTEAFF

V: TRBV3-1/TRBV3-2
size: NA
CDR3: CASSQDPAGQETQYF

V: TRBV2
size: NA
CDR3: CASRPAGGSQSTDTQYF

V: TRBV6-5
size: NA
CDR3: CASREGQNYGYTF

V: TRBV14
size: NA
CDR3: CASSQDLRSLAELTFQYF

V: TRBV5-5
size: NA
CDR3: CASSLLPGSNEQYF

V: TRBV3-1/TRBV3-2
size: few
CDR3: CASSRRLAGGGNEQFF

V: TRBV6-5
size: NA
CDR3: CASSYSSQINSPLHF

V: TRBV6-4
size: NA
CDR3: CASSVARAYTEAFF

V: TRBV5-1
size: once
CDR3: CASSLSPGLPYEQYF

V: TRBV2
size: NA
CDR3: CASSQGQQGIGEQFF

V: TRBV20-1
size: once
CDR3: CSASGVSGRVYEQYF

V: TRBV19
size: few
CDR3: CASSISFGDSNQPQHF

V: TRBV3-1/TRBV3-2
size: NA
CDR3: CASSQGTSGLYEQYF

V: TRBV10-2
size: NA
CDR3: CASSLPSGPFGEQFF

V: TRBV6-2/TRBV6-3
size: NA
CDR3: CASSYVTNTEAFF

V: TRBV6-4
size: NA
CDR3: CASSVGKGGYTF

V: TRBV30
size: NA
CDR3: CAWKGNWETQYF

V: TRBV12-3/TRBV12-4
size: NA
CDR3: CASSRDSRYEQYF

V: TRBV27
size: NA
CDR3: CASSAYTGELFF

V: TRBV5-6
size: NA
CDR3: CASQLWSTDTQYF

V: TRBV11-3
size: NA
CDR3: CASSPGTSGGLNEQFF

V: TRBV27
size: NA
CDR3: CASRPQGAAFYEQYF

V: TRBV6-2/TRBV6-3
size: few
CDR3: CASSTRDRDLQLYGYTF

V: TRBV3-1/TRBV3-2
size: once
CDR3: CASSQFLGAGNTIYF

V: TRBV4-1
size: NA
CDR3: CASSLFRGQLNTEAFF

V: TRBV5-6
size: NA
CDR3: CASSLDGTGSIKDTQYF

V: TRBV28
size: NA
CDR3: CASSLGRYTEAFF

V: TRBV5-1
size: NA
CDR3: CASSLDASSYEQYF

V: TRBV7-6
size: NA
CDR3: CASSLKGSGANVLTF

V: TRBV3-1/TRBV3-2
size: NA
CDR3: CASSRGNTEAFF

V: TRBV3-1/TRBV3-2
size: NA
CDR3: CASRGLAGGTGELFF

V: TRBV29-1
size: NA
CDR3: CSVQERGDSYEQYF

V: TRBV9
size: NA
CDR3: CASSSGPGLALNEQFF

V: TRBV19
size: NA
CDR3: CASSIRQGRAFF

V: TRBV21-1
size: NA
CDR3: CASSRDGSSYEQYF

V: TRBV30
size: NA
CDR3: CAWRGAGPEQGYTF

V: TRBV5-1
size: once
CDR3: CASSTGTGMGVGETQYF

V: TRBV3-1/TRBV3-2
size: NA
CDR3: CASSLGTGSSYEQYF

V: TRBV5-1
size: NA
CDR3: CASSFVLAANNEQFF

V: TRBV7-9
size: NA
CDR3: CASPRPGSRELFF

V: TRBV28
size: NA
CDR3: CASSSTGVSTDTQYF

V: TRBV28
size: NA
CDR3: CASSQQGRYGYTF

V: TRBV27
size: NA
CDR3: CASGGQRGSEAFF

V: TRBV5-1
size: NA
CDR3: CASSPSAEGNEQFF

V: TRBV4-2
size: NA
CDR3: CASSQDEAVLNNQPQHF

V: TRBV7-9
size: NA
CDR3: CASSSTTRRGDEQYF

V: TRBV5-1
size: NA
CDR3: CASSPSGGARSYEQYF

V: TRBV7-2
size: NA
CDR3: CASSPGTGQETQYF

V: TRBV5-1
size: once
CDR3: CASSPTANTDTQYF

V: TRBV10-3
size: NA
CDR3: CAISEPRDRSGNEQYF

V: TRBV6-5
size: NA
CDR3: CASRGGGATYEQYF

V: TRBV12-3/TRBV12-4
size: NA
CDR3: CASSSQGVGGYTF

V: TRBV29-1
size: few
CDR3: CSVEDGRSLYNEQFF

V: TRBV6-5
size: NA
CDR3: CASSYSRGSDEQFF